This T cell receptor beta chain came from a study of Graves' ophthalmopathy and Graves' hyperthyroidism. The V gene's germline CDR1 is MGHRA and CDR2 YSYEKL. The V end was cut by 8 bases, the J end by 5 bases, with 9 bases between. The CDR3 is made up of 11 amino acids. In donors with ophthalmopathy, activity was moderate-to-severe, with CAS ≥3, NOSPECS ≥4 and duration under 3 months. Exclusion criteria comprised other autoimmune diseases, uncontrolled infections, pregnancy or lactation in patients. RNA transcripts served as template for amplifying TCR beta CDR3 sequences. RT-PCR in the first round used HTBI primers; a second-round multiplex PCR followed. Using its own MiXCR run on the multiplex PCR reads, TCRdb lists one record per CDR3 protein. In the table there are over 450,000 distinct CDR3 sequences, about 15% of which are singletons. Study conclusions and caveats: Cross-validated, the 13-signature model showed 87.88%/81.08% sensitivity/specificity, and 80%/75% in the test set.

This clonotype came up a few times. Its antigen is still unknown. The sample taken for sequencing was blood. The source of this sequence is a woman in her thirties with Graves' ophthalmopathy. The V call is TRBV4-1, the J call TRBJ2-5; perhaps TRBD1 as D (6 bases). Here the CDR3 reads CASGQWETQYF. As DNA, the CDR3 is TGCGCCAGCGGACAGTGGGAGACCCAGTACTTC.